The source of this T cell receptor beta chain is a study of shared clonotypes between healthy human individuals. About the research overall: Participating donors consisted of a couple of women and a few men aged 18 to 49. A donor's plate count was three for CD4 naive and three for CD4 memory; CD8 naive had two and CD8 memory one.

In the naive CD8 group, cells lacked CD45RO and were positively selected for CCR7, so terminally differentiated effector memory CD45RA+ cells were left out. It was across several immunoSEQ plates that each subset's genomic DNA was evenly split. Assay used: immunoSEQ multiplex PCR; TCRdb lists only in-frame clones, some missing. The table includes around 550,000 clones, about 95% detected once. The CDR3 runs to 14 residues. The V end was cut by 4 bases, the J end by 0 bases, with 11 bases between. Germline V lookup: CDR1 SGHRS, CDR2 YFSETQ. The chain uses TRBV5-1 and TRBJ2-7; D possibly corresponds to TRBD1 (6 bases). The TCR was taken from a woman aged 25 to 39 in good health. The sample comprised naive CD8+ T cells sorted from blood. The CDR3 loop reads CASSTGQSSYEQYF. As DNA, the CDR3 is TGCGCCAGCAGCACCGGACAGAGCTCCTACGAGCAGTACTTC.